This TCR beta chain emerged from a study of technical replicates of blood from several donors. Repertoires were generated with immunoSEQ multiplex PCR, while TCRdb's copy carries only in-frame clones and drops some. There are about 61,000 clones in the sample; 97% occur only once, and approximately 0.18% lies in the top ten. This CDR3 contains 15 residues. The ends were cut back, 5 bases at V and 6 bases at J, with 14 bases in the middle. Germline V gives CDR1 SGHTA, CDR2 FQGNSA. Sequenced input: T cells isolated from PBMCs. The sequence derives from a human donor in good health. The V and J genes are TRBV7-2 and TRBJ1-6; perhaps TRBD1 as D (5 bases). DNA for the CDR3: TGTGCCAGCAGCCGCAGGGTGATAGGTAATTCACCCCTCCACTTT. Translation gives CASSRRVIGNSPLHF.